Below are 28 T cell receptor beta chains sequenced from a single sample in a study of untreated major depressive disorder. The study, taken as a whole, reports: TRBV05-01 (Vbeta 5.1) usage was higher in CD4+ T cells of depressed patients than controls.

Some clones are missing from TCRdb's copy, which holds only in-frame ones; the method was immunoSEQ multiplex PCR. The top ten hold under 0.8% of the sample, which has about 25,000 clones, roughly nine tenths seen once. Antigens of these TCRs are unknown. Sequenced sample: CD4+ T cells from PBMCs. The receptors were gathered from a woman aged 30 to 39 with major depressive disorder.

The chain carries TRBV5-6 and TRBJ1-6, with TRBD1 as a possible D gene (6 bases). Trimming stripped 5 bases from V and 10 bases from J, with 25 bases between. The CDR3 sequence is 17 residues long. CDR1 SGHDT and CDR2 YYEEEE come from the germline V gene. In DNA, the CDR3 is TGTGCCAGCAGTTTCACAAGGGGGGGAGCGGGGCAGTCACCCCTCCACTTT. This gives the protein CASSFTRGGAGQSPLHF.

The chain combines TRBV7-2 with TRBJ1-4, with 9 bases aligning to TRBD1. This CDR3 is built from 14 residues. The junction had 5 bases not matched to a gene; V was cut back by 6 bases and J by 6 bases. The V gene's germline CDR1 is SGHTA and CDR2 FQGNSA. CDR3 residues: CASRKDRGDEKLFF. The DNA for the CDR3 is TGTGCCAGCAGAAAGGACAGGGGTGATGAAAAACTGTTTTTT. Full variable domain (rest looked up from reference TRBV7-2 and TRBJ1-4): GAGVSQSPSNKVTEKGKDVELRCDPISGHTALYWYRQSLGQGLEFLIYFQGNSAPDKSGLPSDRFSAERTGGSVSTLTIQRTQQEDSAVYLCASRKDRGDEKLFFGSGTQLSVL.

V usage is TRBV5-4 and J usage is TRBJ1-3, with D hard to call. The V end was cut by 1 base, the J end by 2 bases, with 4 bases between. CDR3 length equals 13 residues. Germline V gene data show CDR1 as SGHNT and CDR2 as YYREEE (reference sequence). The CDR3 region is CASSLSPGNTIYF. The CDR3 region has the DNA TGTGCCAGCAGCTTGTCTCCTGGAAACACCATATATTTT.

This clone was recorded once. This rearrangement joins TRBV12-5 to TRBJ2-5; TRBD2 agrees at 10 bases. V was clipped by 3 bases and J by 4 bases; unmatched bases: 2. The CDR3 is 14 amino acids. Germline loops: CDR1 LGHNT, CDR2 FRNRAP. CDR3 coding DNA: TGTGCTAGTGGTTTAGTAGCGGGAGGAGAGACCCAGTACTTC. The encoded protein is CASGLVAGGETQYF.

V is TRBV5-4 and J is TRBJ2-1, with TRBD2 identical over 10 bases. The CDR3 spans 16 residues. Germline V gives CDR1 SGHNT, CDR2 YYREEE (reference sequence). After removal of 3 bases from V and 3 bases from J, the junction contained 6 bases not matched to a gene. This chain's CDR3 is CASSSLAGGVYNEQFF. DNA for the CDR3: TGTGCCAGCAGCTCATTAGCGGGAGGTGTCTACAATGAGCAGTTCTTC. The full variable domain, in which reference TRBV5-4 and TRBJ2-1 provide the parts outside the CDR3, is ETGVTQSPTHLIKTRGQQVTLRCSSQSGHNTVSWYQQALGQGPQFIFQYYREEENGRGNFPPRFSGLQFPNYSSELNVNALELDDSALYLCASSSLAGGVYNEQFFGPGTRLTVL.

The rearrangement links TRBV27 to TRBJ1-5; D might be TRBD1 (5 bases). V dropped 4 bases and J dropped 0 bases, with 16 bases sitting between them. Germline CDR1 and CDR2: MNHEY and SMNVEV (reference sequence). CDR3 size: 17 residues. The CDR3 spells CASSWGAQGGSNQPQHF. The CDR3 nucleotides are TGTGCCAGCAGTTGGGGTGCCCAGGGAGGTAGCAATCAGCCCCAGCATTTT.

This clone has more than one count but fewer than ten. The chain recombines TRBV4-1 with TRBJ1-4; weak D call: TRBD1 (5 bases). V was cut by 3 bases and J by 12 bases, with 23 bases left in between. The CDR3 length is 16 residues. CDR1 MGHRA and CDR2 YSYEKL come from the germline V gene. Here the CDR3 reads CASSQGVYRTLGELFF. The CDR3 DNA reads as TGCGCCAGCAGCCAGGGGGTCTACAGGACTCTGGGTGAACTGTTTTTT.

The rearrangement uses TRBV4-1 and TRBJ2-6; D is tentatively TRBD1 or TRBD2 (6 bases each). The CDR3 has 18 amino acids. CDR1 and CDR2 from the germline V gene are MGHRA and YSYEKL. V lost 4 bases and J lost 0, with 16 bases in between. CDR3 sequence reads: CASSLRTVGGSGANVLTF. The DNA of the CDR3 is TGCGCCAGCAGCCTACGGACAGTCGGGGGCTCTGGGGCCAACGTCCTGACTTTC.

The genes are TRBV27 and TRBJ1-2; no definite D call. V shed 9 bases and J shed 4 bases, with 12 bases lying between them. From germline, CDR1 is MNHEY and CDR2 SMNVEV (reference sequence). The CDR3 contains 12 residues. CDR3 DNA: TGTGCCAGTAGGACCCGGGGCTATGGCTACACCTTC. Residues: CASRTRGYGYTF.

The chain has TRBV6-1 and TRBJ2-5; tentatively, D is TRBD1 (6 bases). Trimming left V 0 bases short and J 5 bases short, with 10 bases between. This CDR3 is 14 amino acids long. The germline V gene has CDR1 MNHNS and CDR2 SASEGT. The CDR3 sequence is CASSEAHRVETQYF. Written as DNA, the CDR3 is TGTGCCAGCAGTGAAGCGCACAGGGTGGAGACCCAGTACTTC.

The V gene is TRBV27, the J gene TRBJ1-1; no definite D call. The CDR3 totals 14 residues. Trimming pared 6 bases from V and 0 bases from J, leaving 11 bases between. Germline lookup yields CDR1 MNHEY and CDR2 SMNVEV (reference sequence). Here the CDR3 reads CASSKPGLNTEAFF. The CDR3 bases are TGTGCCAGCAGCAAGCCCGGTCTGAACACTGAAGCTTTCTTT.

This clone has only one observation. J is TRBJ2-6 and V is TRBV15, with D unresolved. The CDR3 is 15 amino acids. The V end was cut by 1 base, the J end by 6 bases, with 10 bases between. The germline V gene encodes CDR1 LNHNV and CDR2 YYDKDF (reference sequence). Written as DNA, the CDR3 is TGTGCCACCAGCAGAGGGACCGAGGCGGCCAACGTCCTGACTTTC. Translated: CATSRGTEAANVLTF.

The J gene is TRBJ2-5, the V gene TRBV28; D may be TRBD2 (5 bases). Trimming cost V 2 bases and J 10 bases, with 8 bases left between them. Germline lookup yields CDR1 MDHEN and CDR2 SYDVKM. The CDR3 length is 11 residues. CDR3 region: CASSLTEGQYF. Written as DNA, the CDR3 is TGTGCCAGCAGTTTAACCGAGGGCCAGTACTTC.

The rearrangement joins TRBV4-3 to TRBJ2-5; a weak D match, TRBD1 (5 bases). V dropped 3 bases and J dropped 5 bases, with 13 bases sitting between them. Germline V gene sequence: CDR1 LGHNA, CDR2 YSLEER. The CDR3 spans 14 residues. Here the CDR3 reads CASSQSAAGETQYF. CDR3 nucleotides: TGCGCCAGCAGCCAGAGCGCGGCAGGGGAGACCCAGTACTTC.

The chain combines TRBV15 with TRBJ2-2; tentatively, D is TRBD1 (5 bases). CDR3 length: 15 amino acids. V was pared by 3 bases and J by 5 bases, with 13 bases between. Germline CDR1 reads LNHNV; CDR2 reads YYDKDF (reference sequence). The CDR3 DNA follows: TGTGCCACCAGCAGGGCGGCCAGGGCGACCGGGGAGCTGTTTTTT. It encodes CATSRAARATGELFF.

This clone was seen only once. The chain recombines TRBV28 with TRBJ1-2, with D unclear. Germline V gene sequence: CDR1 MDHEN, CDR2 SYDVKM. The CDR3 contains 11 residues. V gave up 9 bases and J gave up 4 bases, with 9 bases separating them. The CDR3 nucleotides read TGTGCCAGTCATGGTGCCTATGGCTACACCTTC. As protein: CASHGAYGYTF.

The genes are TRBV7-9 and TRBJ2-3; D is unresolved. The CDR3 is 12 residues long. CDR1 SEHNR and CDR2 FQNEAQ come from the germline V gene (reference sequence). V was cut by 6 bases and J by 0 bases, with 4 bases left in between. CDR3 in amino acids: CASRASTDTQYF. The CDR3 bases are TGTGCCAGCAGGGCTAGCACAGATACGCAGTATTTT.

This clone was counted once. V is TRBV21-1 and J is TRBJ1-1; the D call of TRBD1 is as the table states it, not checked on the DNA. TRBV21-1 is an annotated pseudogene. The CDR3 runs 17 residues. The CDR3 sequence is CASSTGTGPKKNTEAFF. CDR3 sequence (DNA): TGTGCCAGCAGCACCGGGACAGGGCCCAAGAAGAACACTGAAGCTTTCTTT.

The chain employs TRBV19 and TRBJ2-2; 10 bases are a match to TRBD1. Germline CDR1 and CDR2: LNHDA and SQIVND (reference sequence). This CDR3 is 15 amino acids long. The junction had 5 bases not matched to a gene; V was cut back by 6 bases and J by 4 bases. Here the CDR3 reads CASSTGTGATGELFF. The CDR3, as DNA: TGTGCCAGTAGCACCGGGACAGGGGCCACCGGGGAGCTGTTTTTT.

The V call is TRBV9, the J call TRBJ2-7, with 9 positions matching TRBD1. The V segment lost 3 bases and the J segment 6 bases; nucleotides outside the gene matches: 16. This CDR3 has 17 residues. Germline-derived CDR1 and CDR2 are SGDLS and YYNGEE. CDR3 bases: TGTGCCAGCAGCGCCCGGGACAGGGCATCTGGATTCGGCGAGCAGTACTTC. Its protein product is CASSARDRASGFGEQYF.

The rearrangement uses TRBV9 and TRBJ2-5, with 11 bases fitting TRBD1. V lost 3 bases, J lost 2 bases, and 6 bases stayed unmatched. CDR1 and CDR2 from the germline V gene are SGDLS and YYNGEE. There are 16 residues in the CDR3. The CDR3 nucleotides are TGTGCCAGCAGCGAAGGACAGGGGGCAGGTCAAGAGACCCAGTACTTC. It yields the protein CASSEGQGAGQETQYF.

The chain is built from TRBV20-1 and TRBJ1-1; no clear D. Germline V gene lookup returns CDR1 DFQATT and CDR2 SNEGSKA (reference sequence). The germline V and J ends were trimmed by 3 bases and 9 bases, with 8 bases remaining between them. CDR3 length: 10 amino acids. CDR3 DNA: TGCAGTGCTAGGGCCTTAAAAGCTTTCTTT. It translates to CSARALKAFF.

The chain is built from TRBV11-3 and TRBJ2-1; D uncertain. Trimming cost V 4 bases and J 4 bases, with 8 bases left between them. Germline V gene data show CDR1 as SGHNT and CDR2 as YENEEA. The CDR3 is 13 residues long. CDR3: CASSSDWYNEQFF. The CDR3 DNA sequence: TGTGCCAGCAGCTCTGACTGGTACAATGAGCAGTTCTTC.

This chain connects TRBV18 to TRBJ2-5, with a weak D call TRBD1 (6 bases). The V and J ends lost 4 bases and 4 bases respectively, with 13 bases between them. Germline-derived CDR1 and CDR2 are KGHSH and LQKENI. The CDR3 is 14 amino acids. CDR3 DNA sequence: TGTGCCAGCTCACTCCAGGGACAAGGAGAGACCCAGTACTTC. This gives the protein CASSLQGQGETQYF.

The V gene is TRBV19, the J gene TRBJ2-1, with 9 nucleotides matching TRBD2. Per germline, CDR1 LNHDA and CDR2 SQIVND (reference sequence). Trimming removed 1 base from V and 5 bases from J; junction bases left unmatched: 3. CDR3 length equals 15 residues. The CDR3 is CASSIGTSGHNEQFF. The DNA of the CDR3 is TGTGCCAGTAGTATAGGAACTAGCGGGCACAATGAGCAGTTCTTC.

The chain carries TRBV6-4 and TRBJ2-3, with D perhaps TRBD1 or TRBD2 (5 bases each). The CDR3 is 14 amino acids. Germline CDR1 and CDR2: MRHNA and SNTAGT. V was pared by 3 bases and J by 2 bases, with 9 bases between. DNA of the CDR3: TGTGCCAGCAGTGATGGGGGACCCACAGATACGCAGTATTTT. The encoded protein is CASSDGGPTDTQYF.

The chain uses TRBV4-3 and TRBJ1-1, with 8 bases fitting TRBD1. Germline V gives CDR1 LGHNA, CDR2 YSLEER. V was clipped by 0 bases and J by 4 bases; unmatched bases: 1. The CDR3 runs 14 residues. CDR3 bases: TGCGCCAGCAGCCAAGATACAGGGGGCACTGAAGCTTTCTTT. Translated, it gives CASSQDTGGTEAFF.

The CDR3 region is CASSVDGGTSGHNEQFF. In DNA form, the CDR3 reads TGTGCCAGCAGCGTAGACGGGGGGACTAGCGGTCACAATGAGCAGTTCTTC. The rearrangement uses TRBV9 and TRBJ2-1; 11 bases match TRBD2. The trim removed 0 bases at V and 5 bases at J, leaving 7 bases unmatched. The length of the CDR3 is 17 residues. Germline V CDR1 and CDR2: SGDLS, YYNGEE. The entire variable domain, with the rest obtained from reference TRBV9 and TRBJ2-1, is as follows: DSGVTQTPKHLITATGQRVTLRCSPRSGDLSVYWYQQSLDQGLQFLIQYYNGEERAKGNILERFSAQQFPDLHSELNLSSLELGDSALYFCASSVDGGTSGHNEQFFGPGTRLTVL.